This T cell receptor beta chain stems from a study of T cells after yellow fever vaccination. General observations from the study: Clonotype sharing between CD4 and CD8 compartments was small. The booster response re-showed most primary clones: 96% CD4, 88% CD8.

Trimming removed 1 base from V and 13 bases from J, with 14 bases in between. Germline CDR1 reads SGHTA; CDR2 reads FQGNSA. This CDR3 is built from 13 residues. As for this clonotype: Its antigen is currently unknown.

In TCRdb, the 5' RACE reads were re-called with MiXCR into one record per CDR3 protein. The sample shows 620,000 or so distinct CDR3 sequences, roughly an eighth of them seen only once. Sequenced here: PBMCs, sampled on the day of the yellow fever booster vaccination. The TCR originated in a man aged 25-45 years who received the YFV17D yellow fever vaccine. The chain couples TRBV7-2 to TRBJ2-1; TRBD2 is a possible D gene (6 bases). CDR3 coding DNA: TGTGCCAGCAGCTTAGGTCGAGCGGGTGACCAGTTCTTC. Translation gives CASSLGRAGDQFF.